Reported below is one T cell receptor (beta chain). Its antigen is still unknown. One end of the junction fails to match germline, which may point to a read error. TCRbeta-specific cDNA was reverse-transcribed from roughly 500 ng total RNA using a constant-region primer and ProtoScript II reverse transcriptase. The TCRbeta libraries were prepared through three rounds of nested multiplex PCR following a slightly modified ARM-PCR procedure. Each of the first two PCR rounds ran for about 10 cycles using multiplex TRBV1-TRBV30 forward primers together with a Cbeta reverse primer. A final 25-cycle PCR with Deep VentR polymerase added sample barcodes and Illumina adapters. Before sequencing, amplicons of 200-500 bp were purified from gel using a QIAquick gel extraction kit. TCRbeta amplicons were sequenced on an Illumina HiSeq 2500 with 250-bp paired-end reads. In the original analysis: To recover full CDR3 sequences, reads were quality-trimmed using Trimmomatic v0.33 and paired reads were then merged using FLASH v1.2.11. V, D and J germline segments were assigned to the rearranged TCRbeta sequences using MiGEC v1.2.1b. Clonotype statistics and Shannon-Wiener diversity indices were calculated with VDJtools v1.0.0. Except for diversity analysis, only each sample's 250 most abundant clonotypes were used in subsequent analyses to reduce sampling bias. TCRdb trimmed the raw reads at Q25, called clones with MiXCR and kept productive beta chains. Every entry covers one CDR3 protein and lists the most common genes and DNA from its rows. Clone size and V and J calls follow TCRdb, not the original study. Recorded for this sample are about 48,000 distinct CDR3 sequences; about 73% of them occurred a single time. In total, the top ten clones hold over 25% of the sample.

Without any cell sorting, total RNA and DNA were extracted together from approximately 22-30 mg of bulk tissue using the AllPrep DNA/RNA mini kit. Between late 2015 and early 2016, roughly five patients in China with histopathologically diagnosed primary liver carcinoma had surgical resection. Patients had chronic HBV infection and were treatment-naive at sampling. Each tumor was sampled at five spatially separated regions: the superior, inferior, left-lateral and right-lateral poles and the tumor centre. Histological examination found more than 80% viable tumor cells in every tumor sample. Fresh tumor and adjacent tissue pieces were bisected, with one half stored in RNAlater at -80 degrees C and the other half sent for histology. Inclusive of the bounding cysteine and phenylalanine, the CDR3 is 14 residues long. Of the read, only the CDR3 DNA is kept; its 42 bases are in frame from base 1. CDR1 and CDR2 were assigned from the germline V gene as MNHEY and SVGAGI.

These data originate in a study of tumor-infiltrating lymphocytes in primary liver carcinoma (dated by TCRdb to 2017 to 2019). Context from the whole study: The five patients, three men and two women aged 30 to 69 years, had hepatocellular carcinoma (four) or combined HCC and intrahepatic cholangiocarcinoma (one). The approximately 24 tumor region samples were profiled with Agilent mRNA microarrays so that TCRbeta repertoire diversity could be related to the local molecular phenotype. Samples yielded roughly 3.5 to 8 million productive TCRbeta reads; read depth did not differ significantly between tissue types. Repertoires from technical replicates were highly reproducible, with mean shared-clone rates approximately 0.92 and correlation coefficients above 0.95. Across five regions of each liver tumor, along with adjacent normal tissue and blood, the study brought together TCRbeta repertoire sequencing, expression microarrays and whole-exome sequencing. Tumors of the five patients were stage T1-T3 N0M0 with maximum diameters of 4.2 to 10 cm. TCRbeta repertoire sequencing covered 35 or so specimens from 5 patients: roughly 25 tumor regions, 5 adjacent noncancerous liver tissues and 5 peripheral blood samples. General conclusions and limits of the study: Because the samples were bulk and unsorted, CD4+ and CD8+ T cell repertoires could not be compared. Repertoire overlap was found to be higher between tumor regions (mean roughly 36%) than between tumor-adjacent (approximately 17%) or tumor-blood (roughly 15%) pairs, consistent with antigen-driven expansion. With just a handful of patients in the study, the authors point out that the findings should be validated in a larger study. The top 250 clones made up a significantly larger repertoire fraction in tumors than in blood (p = 0.039). Because sequencing covered only the TCR beta chain and unpaired alpha chains were not captured, true repertoire diversity is likely underestimated. Just about 7.5-24% of top clones turned up in all five regions of a tumor, which suggests spatial heterogeneity among tumor-infiltrating T cells.

The sequenced material came from liver tumor tissue from sampling region 3. The cell subset or site label, as the study defines it: tumor region T3, left-lateral pole. This receptor was taken from a man aged 35-49 years with primary liver carcinoma and hepatitis B virus infection. The V and J genes are TRBV6-5 and TRBJ2-6; the D gene is perhaps TRBD1, on 5 matching bases. The nucleotide sequence reads as follows: TGTGCCAGCGGTCGAGAAGCTGGGGCCAAGGTCCTGACTTTC. This translates into CASGREAGAKVLTF.